The clone carrying this TCR beta chain was seen a single time. No antigen is known for it. The data were produced by immunoSEQ multiplex PCR, yet TCRdb's version contains in-frame clones alone and is incomplete. The sample yields some 71,000 clones, 85% to 90% seen once. The sample is drawn from a study of Tregs in tolerant kidney transplant recipients. Across the whole study: Related graft donors supplied nonmyeloablative bone marrow transplants, and mixed chimerism was transient.

Study-level results: Findings come from small patient numbers and require larger validation. Changing PCR primers prevented nucleotide comparison between some patients' samples. Biological reproducibility was not directly addressed, but technical replication error appeared minimal.

This CDR3 comprises 15 residues. CDR1 SGHTA and CDR2 FQGNSA come from the germline V gene. V lost 2 bases and J lost 6, with 17 bases in between. The material sequenced was CD4+ T cells from blood, taken before the transplant. The chain couples TRBV7-2 to TRBJ2-7; the D gene is possibly TRBD1 (5 bases). The clonotype originates from a human donor who received a combined kidney and bone marrow transplant. The DNA for the CDR3 is TGTGCCAGCAGCTTATGGGGCAGTTACAGCCTCGAGCAGTACTTC. This encodes CASSLWGSYSLEQYF.